The entry below gives a single T cell receptor beta chain sequence along with its context. What it binds is not known. These data belong to a study of cytomegalovirus exposure and HLA in healthy donors. Whole-study context: As an earlier analysis found, 150 million to 200 million T cells yielded about 100 million unique TCR beta sequences. Counted in an early data release were tens of millions of unique TCRs from HLA-typed donors. Study-wide results and limits: The dataset shows that most TCR sequences were rare, while some public TCRs occurred in many donors. Data from an earlier analysis indicated that most TCR beta V segments were productive either about 87% or about 30% of the time.

Trimming took 7 bases from V and 4 from J; bases not matched to a gene: 5. The CDR3 is 13 amino acids. The germline CDR1 and CDR2 sequences are MNHEY and SVGAGI. The PCR ran on 60 Vbeta and 13 Jbeta primers. Assay: immunoSEQ multiplex PCR; the TCRdb copy retains only in-frame clones and omits some. The sample lists roughly 93,000 clones; roughly 79% were seen once. The clonotype comes from a man aged 25 to 40 in good health and CMV-seronegative. J is TRBJ2-5 and V is TRBV6-5; 8 bases map to TRBD1. The sample comprised PBMCs. CDR3 protein: CASKGQARETQYF. The DNA for the CDR3 is TGTGCCAGCAAGGGACAGGCGCGAGAGACCCAGTACTTC.